The 14 T cell receptor beta chains presented below share a single source sample, sequenced in a study of identical twins. A single record per CDR3 protein comes from TCRdb applying MiXCR to the 5' RACE reads. The profile shows around 470,000 distinct CDR3 sequences, 12% to 15% of them singletons. These data are also associated with another study on yellow fever vaccine responses in identical twins.

The sequenced sample was CD4+ T cells sorted from blood. Receptor source: a woman aged 18-30 years in good health.

This clonotype was seen a handful of times. The chain links TRBV15 to TRBJ2-7, with 13 bases aligning to TRBD2. J gave up 5 bases and V 0 bases, and 10 bases lay outside the gene matches. The CDR3 consists of 18 residues. The germline V gene has CDR1 LNHNV and CDR2 YYDKDF (reference sequence). CDR3 DNA sequence: TGTGCCACCAGCAGAGATCGTAGCGCGACTAGCGGGAGGAACGAGCAGTACTTC. Its translation: CATSRDRSATSGRNEQYF.

A few counts support this clonotype. This chain connects TRBV7-2 to TRBJ2-7; TRBD1 is a possible D gene (6 bases). This CDR3 spans 13 amino acids. Trimming removed 3 bases from V and 7 bases from J, with 13 bases in between. Germline V gene lookup returns CDR1 SGHTA and CDR2 FQGNSA. Here the CDR3 DNA reads TGTGCCAGCAGCTTGCGACAGGTGGGGGAGCAGTACTTC. Translated, it gives CASSLRQVGEQYF.

In this sample, this clonotype turned up many times. The chain links TRBV29-1 to TRBJ2-1; 7 bases fit TRBD1. Trimming cost V 7 bases and J 4 bases; bases outside gene matches: 4. This CDR3 has 12 amino acids. Germline CDR1 reads SQVTM; CDR2 reads ANQGSEA. The CDR3, as DNA: TGCAGCGCGACAGGGAAATACAATGAGCAGTTCTTC. Translation gives CSATGKYNEQFF.

This clonotype has a handful of counts. The J gene is TRBJ2-7, the V gene TRBV12-3 or TRBV12-4, with a weak D call TRBD1 (6 bases). CDR3 length equals 15 residues. V was cut by 7 bases and J by 2 bases, with 18 bases left in between. In nucleotides, the CDR3 is TGTGCCAGCACCCCCCGTCAGGGGTTCACCTACGAGCAGTACTTC. It is translated as CASTPRQGFTYEQYF.

This chain links TRBV29-1 with TRBJ2-3, with 9 positions matching TRBD2. Germline CDR1 is SQVTM and CDR2 is ANQGSEA. This CDR3 has 16 amino acids. The V gene end was trimmed by 2 bases and the J gene end by 6 bases; junction bases not matched to a gene: 12. CDR3 bases: TGCAGCGTTGAAATTTCGGCGGGGGGGCTAGTGGATACGCAGTATTTT. Translated, it gives CSVEISAGGLVDTQYF.

This clonotype has a count of ten or more. CDR3 nucleotides: TGCGCCAGCACCCAAACTAGCGGGCTTTACAATGAGCAGTTCTTC. Its protein is CASTQTSGLYNEQFF. V gene TRBV5-1 combines with J gene TRBJ2-1, with 9 bases that match TRBD2. J gave up 4 bases and V 6 bases, and 8 bases lay outside the gene matches. In germline, CDR1 is SGHRS, CDR2 YFSETQ. The CDR3 is 15 residues long.

V and J are TRBV15 and TRBJ2-7, with TRBD1 identical over 8 bases. The germline CDR1 and CDR2 sequences are LNHNV and YYDKDF (reference sequence). The CDR3 totals 13 residues. Trimming at V came to 3 bases and at J to 4 bases, leaving 2 bases not matched to a gene. CDR3 DNA sequence: TGTGCCACCAGCAGCCGGGACAGGTACGAGCAGTACTTC. Amino acids: CATSSRDRYEQYF.

This clonotype appeared a few times. The rearrangement joins TRBV7-2 to TRBJ2-1, with 9 positions matching TRBD2. J was trimmed by 4 bases and V by 5 bases; bases with no gene match: 6. Germline assignment: CDR1 SGHTA and CDR2 FQGNSA. The CDR3 spans 15 residues. The CDR3 is CASSTGTSRYNEQFF. CDR3 bases: TGTGCCAGCAGCACCGGGACTAGCAGATACAATGAGCAGTTCTTC.

The chain employs TRBV6-5 and TRBJ2-3, with no clear D. The ends were cut back, 2 bases at V and 0 bases at J, with 9 bases in the middle. Germline CDR1 MNHEY, CDR2 SVGAGI. The CDR3 totals 15 residues. The CDR3 DNA reads as TGTGCCAGCAGTTACCGCGCAACTAGCACAGATACGCAGTATTTT. It encodes CASSYRATSTDTQYF.

The genes are TRBV6-5 and TRBJ1-1; a possible D gene is TRBD1 (6 bases). Germline CDR1 is MNHEY and CDR2 is SVGAGI. The CDR3 totals 13 residues. Trimming took 2 bases from V and 4 from J, leaving 8 bases between them. The CDR3 region has the DNA TGTGCCAGCAGTTACCAACAGGGCACTGAAGCTTTCTTT. This gives the protein CASSYQQGTEAFF.

There are a few counts of this clonotype. V and J are TRBV29-1 and TRBJ2-5, with TRBD2 as a possible D gene (6 bases). The CDR3 is 13 residues long. V was cut by 7 bases and J by 5 bases, with 17 bases left in between. Germline V gene sequence: CDR1 SQVTM, CDR2 ANQGSEA. CDR3 residues: CSAGEVGGETQYF. The CDR3, as DNA: TGCAGCGCCGGGGAGGTAGGAGGGGAGACCCAGTACTTC.

This clonotype was seen a handful of times. CDR3 protein: CASSLAWDTGELFF. The CDR3 DNA is TGTGCCAGCAGCTTAGCGTGGGACACCGGGGAGCTGTTTTTT. This chain joins TRBV7-9 and TRBJ2-2; no clear D gene. Germline lookup yields CDR1 SEHNR and CDR2 FQNEAQ (reference sequence). The CDR3 covers 14 residues. Trimming removed 0 bases at V and 3 bases at J, with 5 bases between.

This chain connects TRBV6-5 to TRBJ1-1, with D uncertain. With 2 bases removed from V and 2 bases from J, the gap between germline ends came to 9 bases. CDR3 length: 14 residues. CDR1 and CDR2 from the germline V gene are MNHEY and SVGAGI. The CDR3 sequence: CASSYGTLNTEAFF. DNA of the CDR3: TGTGCCAGCAGTTACGGTACACTAAACACTGAAGCTTTCTTT.

The table lists this clonotype with a few counts. The chain combines TRBV7-2 with TRBJ2-1, with 9 bases lining up with TRBD2. The J segment lost 7 bases and the V segment lost 5 bases, leaving 12 bases of the junction unmatched. The germline CDR1 and CDR2 sequences are SGHTA and FQGNSA. The CDR3 length is 16 residues. Here the CDR3 reads CASSKAGGGAANEQFF. CDR3 nucleotide sequence: TGTGCCAGCAGCAAAGCGGGCGGGGGGGCTGCTAATGAGCAGTTCTTC.